This T cell receptor beta chain was documented in a study of immune evolution from preneoplasia to lung adenocarcinoma. Germline V CDR1 and CDR2: WSHSY, SAAADI. The CDR3 runs to 13 residues. V dropped 2 bases and J dropped 2 bases, with 6 bases sitting between them. The protocol was immunoSEQ multiplex PCR, while the TCRdb copy is restricted to in-frame clones and leaves out a portion. Of approximately 9,300 clones listed, roughly 77% are singletons. The TCR sequence derives from a donor at least 70 years old with lung adenocarcinoma. The material sequenced was FFPE minimally invasive lung adenocarcinoma tissue. The chain uses TRBV10-2 and TRBJ2-5, with D possibly matching TRBD1 (6 bases). This chain's CDR3 is CASSEDRQETQYF. CDR3 sequence (DNA): TGCGCCAGCAGTGAGGACAGGCAAGAGACCCAGTACTTC.